This TCR beta chain derives from a study of early T cells in non-severe SARS-CoV-2 infection. V was clipped by 3 bases and J by 4 bases; unmatched bases: 11. The CDR3 runs to 16 residues. Germline loops: CDR1 DFQATT, CDR2 SNEGSKA (reference sequence). TCRdb independently ran MiXCR on the 5' RACE reads; one entry per CDR3 protein. The sample includes about 46,000 distinct CDR3 sequences, 9.4% of them seen just once. The material was whole blood, obtained at baseline. This receptor was obtained from an adult who was a healthcare worker with PCR-confirmed SARS-CoV-2 infection or an uninfected control (not recorded which). This sequence joins TRBV20-1 and TRBJ2-1; TRBD1 matches at 8 bases. The CDR3: CSARATQGAGYNEQFF. CDR3 sequence (DNA): TGCAGTGCTAGGGCAACCCAGGGGGCGGGTTACAATGAGCAGTTCTTC.